A single T cell receptor (beta chain) is shown here with its context. Its target is unknown. The data originate from a study of shared clonotypes between healthy human individuals. Regarding the study as a whole: Naive CD4 clonotypes overlapped across a few donors at around 4.7%. Rarefaction analysis demonstrated incomplete sorted-subset sequencing notwithstanding large depth.

Terminally differentiated effector memory CD45RA+ cells were left out of the naive CD8 fraction, which was CD45RO-negative and positively selected for CCR7. Using immunoSEQ multiplex PCR, the repertoire was profiled, and TCRdb retains in-frame clones only, with some absent. Counted here are about 700,000 clones, just over 90% occurring once; the ten biggest clones make up roughly 24%. The V gene's germline CDR1 is SNHLY and CDR2 FYNNEI. The J segment lost 1 base and the V segment lost 7 bases, leaving 12 bases of the junction unmatched. The CDR3 is 17 amino acids. Sequenced: naive CD8+ T cells sorted from blood. The J gene is TRBJ2-7, the V gene TRBV2, with 11 bases aligning to TRBD2. The sequence derives from a man younger than 45 in good health. CDR3 sequence: CASILDPGLAESYEQYF. The CDR3 bases are TGTGCCAGCATCCTGGACCCGGGACTAGCGGAGTCCTACGAGCAGTACTTC.